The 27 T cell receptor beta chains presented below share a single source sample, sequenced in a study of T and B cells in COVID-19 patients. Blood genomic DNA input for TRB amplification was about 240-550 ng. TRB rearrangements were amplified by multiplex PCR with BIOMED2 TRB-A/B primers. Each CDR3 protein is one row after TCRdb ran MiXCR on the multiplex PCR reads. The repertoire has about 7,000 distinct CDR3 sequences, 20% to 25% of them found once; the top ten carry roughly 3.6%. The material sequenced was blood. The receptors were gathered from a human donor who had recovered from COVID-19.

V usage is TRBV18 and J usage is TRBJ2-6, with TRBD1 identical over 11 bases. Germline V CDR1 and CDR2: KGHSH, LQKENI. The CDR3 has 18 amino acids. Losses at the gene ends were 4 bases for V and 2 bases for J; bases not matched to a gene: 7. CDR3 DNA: TGTGCCAGCTCACAAGCCGGGACAGGGGGTCCTGGGGCCAACGTCCTGACTTTC. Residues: CASSQAGTGGPGANVLTF.

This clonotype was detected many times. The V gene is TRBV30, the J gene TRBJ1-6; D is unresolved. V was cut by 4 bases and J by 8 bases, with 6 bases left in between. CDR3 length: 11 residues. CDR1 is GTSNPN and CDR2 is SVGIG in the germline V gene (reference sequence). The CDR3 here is CAWTEDSPLHF. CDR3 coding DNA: TGTGCCTGGACCGAGGATTCACCCCTCCACTTT.

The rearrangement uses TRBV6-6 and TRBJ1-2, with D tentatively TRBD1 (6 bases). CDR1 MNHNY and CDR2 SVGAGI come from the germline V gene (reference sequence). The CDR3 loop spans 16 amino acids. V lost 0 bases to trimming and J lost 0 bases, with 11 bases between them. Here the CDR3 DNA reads TGTGCCAGCAGTTACTCGAACAGGGCGGCTAACTATGGCTACACCTTC. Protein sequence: CASSYSNRAANYGYTF.

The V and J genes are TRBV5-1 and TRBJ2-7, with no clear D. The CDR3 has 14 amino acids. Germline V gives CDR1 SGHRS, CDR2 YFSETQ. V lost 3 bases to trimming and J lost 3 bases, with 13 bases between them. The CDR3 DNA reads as TGCGCCAGCAGCTCGTCAAACAGTATCTACGAGCAGTACTTC. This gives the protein CASSSSNSIYEQYF. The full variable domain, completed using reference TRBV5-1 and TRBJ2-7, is KAGVTQTPRYLIKTRGQQVTLSCSPISGHRSVSWYQQTPGQGLQFLFEYFSETQRNKGNFPGRFSGRQFSNSRSEMNVSTLELGDSALYLCASSSSNSIYEQYFGPGTRLTVT.

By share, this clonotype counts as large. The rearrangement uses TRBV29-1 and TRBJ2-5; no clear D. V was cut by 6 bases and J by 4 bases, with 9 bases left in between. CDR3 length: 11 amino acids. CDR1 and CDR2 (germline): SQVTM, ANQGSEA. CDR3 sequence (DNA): TGCAGCGTCGCGCCTGGAGAGACCCAGTACTTC. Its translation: CSVAPGETQYF.

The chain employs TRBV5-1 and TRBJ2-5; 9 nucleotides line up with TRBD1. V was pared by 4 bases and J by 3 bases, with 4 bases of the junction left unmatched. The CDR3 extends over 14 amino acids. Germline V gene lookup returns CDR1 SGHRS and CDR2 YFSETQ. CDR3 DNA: TGCGCCAGCAGCGGGGGACAGGGAAAAGAGACCCAGTACTTC. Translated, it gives CASSGGQGKETQYF.

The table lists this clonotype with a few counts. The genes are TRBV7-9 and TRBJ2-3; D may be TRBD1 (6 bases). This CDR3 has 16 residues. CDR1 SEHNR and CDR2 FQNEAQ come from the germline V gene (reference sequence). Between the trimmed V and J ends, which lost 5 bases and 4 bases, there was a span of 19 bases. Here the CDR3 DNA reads TGTGCCAGCAGCCGACGTAGGGAACAGGGTTCAGATACGCAGTATTTT. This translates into CASSRRREQGSDTQYF.

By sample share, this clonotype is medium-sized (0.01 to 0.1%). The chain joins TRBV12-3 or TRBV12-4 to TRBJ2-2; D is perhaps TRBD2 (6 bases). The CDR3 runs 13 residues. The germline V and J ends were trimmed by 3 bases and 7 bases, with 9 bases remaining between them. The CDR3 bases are TGTGCCAGCAGTTTTGGGCGGGGCGGGGAGCTGTTTTTT. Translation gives CASSFGRGGELFF.

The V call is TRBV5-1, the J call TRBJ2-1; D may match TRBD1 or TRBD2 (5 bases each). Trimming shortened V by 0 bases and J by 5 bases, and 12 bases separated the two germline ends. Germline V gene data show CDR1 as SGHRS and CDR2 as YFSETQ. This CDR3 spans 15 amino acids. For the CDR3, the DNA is TGCGCCAGCAGCTTGGGACGGGGCATGAACAATGAGCAGTTCTTC. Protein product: CASSLGRGMNNEQFF.

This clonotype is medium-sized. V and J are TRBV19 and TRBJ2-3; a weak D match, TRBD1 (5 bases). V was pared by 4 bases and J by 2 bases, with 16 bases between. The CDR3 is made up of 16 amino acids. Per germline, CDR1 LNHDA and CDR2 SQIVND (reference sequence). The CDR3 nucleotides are TGTGCCAGTAGTAGGACCCCGACAGATTACACAGATACGCAGTATTTT. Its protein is CASSRTPTDYTDTQYF.

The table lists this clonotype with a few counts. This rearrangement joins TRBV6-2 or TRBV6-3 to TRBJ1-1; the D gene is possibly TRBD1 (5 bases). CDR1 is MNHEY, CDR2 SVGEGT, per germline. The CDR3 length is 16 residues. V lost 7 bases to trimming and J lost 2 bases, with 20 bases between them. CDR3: CASTLRRDGLNTEAFF. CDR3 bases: TGTGCCAGCACCCTCAGGAGGGACGGGCTAAACACTGAAGCTTTCTTT.

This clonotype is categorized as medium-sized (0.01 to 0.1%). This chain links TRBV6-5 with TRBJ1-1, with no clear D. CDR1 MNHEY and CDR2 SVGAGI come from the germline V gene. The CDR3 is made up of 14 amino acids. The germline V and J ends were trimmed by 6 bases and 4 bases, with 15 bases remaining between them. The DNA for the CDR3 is TGTGCCAGCAGCTCCCCCGCCAGCGGCACTGAAGCTTTCTTT. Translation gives CASSSPASGTEAFF.

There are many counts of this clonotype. The CDR3 DNA reads TGTGCCATCAGTCCGTCCGGGGAAGGGACCTACGAGCAGTACTTC. This codes for CAISPSGEGTYEQYF. The chain uses TRBV10-3 and TRBJ2-7; perhaps TRBD2 as D (5 bases). The CDR3 is 15 amino acids. Germline CDR1 and CDR2: ENHRY and SYGVKD. Trimming took off 5 bases at V and 2 bases at J, with 16 bases between the two ends.

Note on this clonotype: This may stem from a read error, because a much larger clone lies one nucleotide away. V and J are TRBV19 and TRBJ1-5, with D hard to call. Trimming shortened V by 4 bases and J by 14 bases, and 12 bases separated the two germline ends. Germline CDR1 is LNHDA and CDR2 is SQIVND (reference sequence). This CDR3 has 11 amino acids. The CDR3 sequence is CASSTGHPEHF. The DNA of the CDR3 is TGTGCCAGTAGTACTGGCCATCCCGAGCATTTT.

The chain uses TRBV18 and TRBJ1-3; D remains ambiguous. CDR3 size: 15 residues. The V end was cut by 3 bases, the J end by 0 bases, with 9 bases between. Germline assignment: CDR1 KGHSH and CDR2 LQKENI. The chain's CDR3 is CASSPGMSSGNTIYF. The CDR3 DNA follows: TGTGCCAGCTCACCCGGCATGAGCTCTGGAAACACCATATATTTT.

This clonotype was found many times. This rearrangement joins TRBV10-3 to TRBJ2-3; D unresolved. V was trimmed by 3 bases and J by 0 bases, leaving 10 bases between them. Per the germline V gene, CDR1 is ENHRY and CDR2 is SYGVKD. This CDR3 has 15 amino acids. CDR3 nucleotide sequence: TGTGCCATCAGTGAACCGGCCCAAAGCACAGATACGCAGTATTTT. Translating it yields CAISEPAQSTDTQYF.

CDR3 bases: TGTGCCAGCAGCGGGACTAGCGGGGCCGATACGCAGTATTTT. As protein: CASSGTSGADTQYF. The chain combines TRBV4-2 with TRBJ2-3; 13 nucleotides line up with TRBD2. CDR3 length: 14 residues. Per the germline V gene, CDR1 is LGHNA and CDR2 is YNFKEQ. Trimming cost V 5 bases and J 6 bases; bases outside gene matches: 2.

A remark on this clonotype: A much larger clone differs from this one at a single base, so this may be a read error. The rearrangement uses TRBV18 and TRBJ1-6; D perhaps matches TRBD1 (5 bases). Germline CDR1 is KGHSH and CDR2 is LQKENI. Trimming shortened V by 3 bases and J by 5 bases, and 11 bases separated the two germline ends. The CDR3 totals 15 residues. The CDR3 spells CASSPDGAHNSPLHF. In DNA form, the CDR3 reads TGTGCCAGCTCACCCGACGGGGCCCATAATTCACCCCTCCACTTT.

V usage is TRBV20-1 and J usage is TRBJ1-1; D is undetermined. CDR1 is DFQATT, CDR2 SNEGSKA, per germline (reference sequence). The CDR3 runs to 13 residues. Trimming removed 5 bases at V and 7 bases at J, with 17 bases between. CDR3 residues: CSAPHDEAVEAFF. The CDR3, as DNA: TGCAGTGCTCCCCACGATGAGGCAGTTGAAGCTTTCTTT.

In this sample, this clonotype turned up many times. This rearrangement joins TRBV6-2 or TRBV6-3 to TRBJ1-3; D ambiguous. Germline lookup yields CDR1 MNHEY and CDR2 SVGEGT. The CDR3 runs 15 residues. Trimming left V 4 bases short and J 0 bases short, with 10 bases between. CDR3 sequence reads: CASSFIDGSGNTIYF. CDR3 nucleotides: TGTGCCAGCAGTTTCATCGACGGCTCTGGAAACACCATATATTTT.

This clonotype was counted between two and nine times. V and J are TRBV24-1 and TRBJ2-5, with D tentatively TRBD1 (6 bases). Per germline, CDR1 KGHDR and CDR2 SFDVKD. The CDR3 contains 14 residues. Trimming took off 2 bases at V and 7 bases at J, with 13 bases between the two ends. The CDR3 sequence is CATSDWTDRGTQYF. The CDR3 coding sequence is TGTGCCACCAGTGATTGGACAGATCGGGGGACCCAGTACTTC.

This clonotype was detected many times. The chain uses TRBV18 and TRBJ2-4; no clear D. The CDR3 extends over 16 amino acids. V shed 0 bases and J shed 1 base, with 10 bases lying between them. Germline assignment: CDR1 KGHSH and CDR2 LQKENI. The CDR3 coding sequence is TGTGCCAGCTCACCACCCTCCGTGCCCGCCAAAAACATTCAGTACTTC. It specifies CASSPPSVPAKNIQYF.

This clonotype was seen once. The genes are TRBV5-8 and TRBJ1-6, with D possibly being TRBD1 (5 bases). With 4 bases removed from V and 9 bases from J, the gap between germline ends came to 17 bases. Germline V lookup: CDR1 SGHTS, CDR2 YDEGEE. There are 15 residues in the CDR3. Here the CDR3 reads CASSLGRAGGSPLHF. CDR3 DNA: TGTGCCAGCAGCCTGGGACGGGCAGGAGGTTCACCCCTCCACTTT.

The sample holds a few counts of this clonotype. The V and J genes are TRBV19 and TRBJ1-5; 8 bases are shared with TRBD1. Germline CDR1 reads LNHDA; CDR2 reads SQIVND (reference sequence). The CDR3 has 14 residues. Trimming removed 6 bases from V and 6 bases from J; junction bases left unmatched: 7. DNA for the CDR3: TGTGCCAGTAGCACTAGGACAGGGCGTCAGCCCCAGCATTTT. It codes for CASSTRTGRQPQHF.

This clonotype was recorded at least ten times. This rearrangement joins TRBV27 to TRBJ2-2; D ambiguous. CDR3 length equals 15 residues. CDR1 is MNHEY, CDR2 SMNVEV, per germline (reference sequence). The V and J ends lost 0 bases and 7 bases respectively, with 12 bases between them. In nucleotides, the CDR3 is TGTGCCAGCAGTTTATCGTTTCTACTGGGCGGGGAGCTGTTTTTT. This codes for CASSLSFLLGGELFF.

The CDR3 spells CASSGLGNTEAFF. The CDR3 nucleotides are TGTGCCAGCAGTGGATTGGGAAACACTGAAGCTTTCTTT. V is TRBV5-5 and J is TRBJ1-1; no firm D call. V was shortened by 5 bases and J by 2 bases, with 10 bases between the two germline ends. This CDR3 spans 13 amino acids. Germline CDR1 is SGHKS and CDR2 is YYEKEE (reference sequence).

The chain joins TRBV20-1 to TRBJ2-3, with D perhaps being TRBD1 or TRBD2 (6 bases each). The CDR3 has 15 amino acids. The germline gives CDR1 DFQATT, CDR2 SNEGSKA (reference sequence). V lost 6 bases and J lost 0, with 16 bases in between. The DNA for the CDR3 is TGCAGTGCACCTGACCGGGGGCCTAGCACAGATACGCAGTATTTT. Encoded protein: CSAPDRGPSTDTQYF.